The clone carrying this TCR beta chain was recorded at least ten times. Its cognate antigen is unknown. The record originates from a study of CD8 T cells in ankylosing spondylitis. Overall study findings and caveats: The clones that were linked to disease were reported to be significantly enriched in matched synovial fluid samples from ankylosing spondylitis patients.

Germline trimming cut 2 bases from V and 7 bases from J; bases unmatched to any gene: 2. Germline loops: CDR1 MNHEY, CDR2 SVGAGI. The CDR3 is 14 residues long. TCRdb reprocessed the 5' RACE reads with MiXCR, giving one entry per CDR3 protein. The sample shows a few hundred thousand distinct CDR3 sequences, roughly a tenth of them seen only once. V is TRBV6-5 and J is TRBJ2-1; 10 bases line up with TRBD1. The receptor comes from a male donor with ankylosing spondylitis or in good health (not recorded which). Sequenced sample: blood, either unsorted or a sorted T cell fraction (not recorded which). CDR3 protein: CASSYGTGDNEQFF. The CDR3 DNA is TGTGCCAGCAGTTACGGGACAGGGGATAATGAGCAGTTCTTC.